This TCR beta chain is from a study of shared clonotypes between healthy human individuals. Study details: Per donor, three plates held CD4 naive cells, three held CD4 memory, two held CD8 naive and one held CD8 memory.

Assay used: immunoSEQ multiplex PCR; TCRdb lists only in-frame clones, some missing. The sample records nearly 1 million clones, 76% being singletons. In germline, CDR1 is SEHNR, CDR2 FQNEAQ (reference sequence). The CDR3 covers 16 residues. J lost 0 bases, V lost 5 bases, and 5 bases had no gene match. The sample holds a few counts of this clone. The chain joins TRBV7-9 to TRBJ2-3; 10 positions agree with TRBD1. Sample: memory CD4+ T cells sorted from blood. Subset defined: CD45RA-negative fraction. This clonotype originated in a man between 18 and 29 years old in good health. CDR3 region: CASSHGQGVSTDTQYF. CDR3 DNA sequence: TGTGCCAGCAGCCACGGACAGGGGGTCAGCACAGATACGCAGTATTTT.